This T cell receptor beta chain emerged from a study of vaccination effects on CD4 cells after COVID-19. There are a few counts of this clone. Its antigen is as yet unknown. Antigen-specific CD4+ T cells were expanded (with viral peptide pools) by the ViraFEST assay ahead of sequencing. CD4+ T cells were isolated after 10 days of culture. Absence of prior SARS-CoV-2 infection characterized the vaccine recipients, who showed negative nucleocapsid antibodies. General study points: Vaccine- and infection-induced clones showed marked clonal contraction late following vaccination.

Germline loops: CDR1 MNHEY, CDR2 SVGEGT. The germline V and J ends were trimmed by 2 bases and 7 bases, with 8 bases remaining between them. The CDR3 length is 12 residues. Measured with immunoSEQ multiplex PCR; TCRdb has only the in-frame clones, and not every one. The sample holds fewer than 85,000 clones, more than 60% seen once. The source is a human donor who received a COVID-19 vaccine. Specimen: CD4+ T cells from PBMCs cultured with SARS-CoV-2 spike peptides, collected before COVID-19 vaccination. The chain employs TRBV6-2 or TRBV6-3 and TRBJ1-1, with a weak D call TRBD1 (6 bases). The CDR3, as DNA: TGTGCCAGCAGTTACCAGGGGATTGAAGCTTTCTTT. As protein: CASSYQGIEAFF.